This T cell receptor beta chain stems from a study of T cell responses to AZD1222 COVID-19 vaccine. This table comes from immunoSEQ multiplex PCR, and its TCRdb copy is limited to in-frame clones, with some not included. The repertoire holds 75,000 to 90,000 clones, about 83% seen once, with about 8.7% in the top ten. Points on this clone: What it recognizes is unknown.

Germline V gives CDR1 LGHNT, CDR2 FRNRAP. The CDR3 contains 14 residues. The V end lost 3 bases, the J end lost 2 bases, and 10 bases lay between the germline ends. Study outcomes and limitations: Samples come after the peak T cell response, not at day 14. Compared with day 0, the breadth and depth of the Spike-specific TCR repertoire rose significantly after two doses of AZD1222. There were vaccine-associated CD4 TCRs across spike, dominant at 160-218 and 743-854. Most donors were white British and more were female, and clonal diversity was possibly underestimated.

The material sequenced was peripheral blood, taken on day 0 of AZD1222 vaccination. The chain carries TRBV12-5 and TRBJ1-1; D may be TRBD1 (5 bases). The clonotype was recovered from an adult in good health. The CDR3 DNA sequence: TGTGCTAGTGGTTTAACTCAGGGAAACACTGAAGCTTTCTTT. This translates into CASGLTQGNTEAFF.